Listed below are T cell receptor beta chains from one sample, sequenced in a study of blood T cell repertoires in COVID-19. Profiling relied on immunoSEQ multiplex PCR, and the TCRdb table lists in-frame clones only, not all of them. Among under 200,000 clones listed, 80% to 85% were seen once. The sequenced material came from peripheral blood. Every receptor here comes from a man aged 65 to 79 with active or convalescent COVID-19. The CDR3 runs from the conserved cysteine through the conserved F or W.

TRBV4-3	TRBJ2-2	CASSQEFRRALNTGELFF
TRBV6-2/TRBV6-3	TRBJ2-7	CASSYPVIYEQYF
TRBV28	TRBJ2-7	CASRSPAGSYEQYF
TRBV19	TRBJ1-1	CASSIVEGGTLNTEAFF
TRBV27	TRBJ1-1	CASSLSWGQGEAFF
TRBV18	TRBJ2-3	CASSPGRQGADTQYF
TRBV6-5	TRBJ1-1	CASSLNPFTGTEAFF
TRBV7-9	TRBJ1-6	CASSLGPGGNSPLHF
TRBV7-6	TRBJ2-2	CASSLGTRGFTGELFF
TRBV4-3	TRBJ1-4	CASSQGNAGVEKLFF
TRBV11-2	TRBJ1-2	CASSAPSGTLHRGGYTF
TRBV7-8	TRBJ1-5	CASSQDSSNQPQHF
TRBV28	TRBJ1-2	CASRDTGNYGYTF
TRBV7-2	TRBJ2-6	CASSLAGTGANVLTF
TRBV9	TRBJ2-1	CASSPKRGHDNEQFF
TRBV15	TRBJ1-2	CATSRGDLNYGYTF
TRBV15	TRBJ2-7	CATSSASGRAGEQYF
TRBV19	TRBJ2-3	CASSIDARGTTDTQYF
TRBV27	TRBJ2-3	CASSLRTRGTDTQYF
TRBV20-1	TRBJ2-7	CSASGRERREQYF
TRBV5-1	TRBJ2-1	CASSSLSGRAHNEQFF
TRBV5-1	TRBJ1-2	CASSFMPGNYGYTF
TRBV7-6	TRBJ1-5	CASSLAPSLGNQPQHF
TRBV30	TRBJ2-3	CAWTATSGNTDTQYF
TRBV5-1	TRBJ2-5	CASSWAGYHQETQYF
TRBV4-3	TRBJ2-7	CASSQEFIGYEQYF
TRBV7-2	TRBJ2-1	CASSPGQGYNEQFF
TRBV19	TRBJ2-2	CASRTSGVNTGELFF
TRBV11-3	TRBJ2-3	CASSPRVTDTQYF
TRBV4-3	TRBJ1-2	CASSHEEGQGVYTF
TRBV6-2/TRBV6-3	TRBJ1-5	CASSPGQSGQPQHF
TRBV6-5	TRBJ1-5	CASRVSGSNQPQHF
TRBV5-1	TRBJ2-3	CASRKTGTGGDTQYF